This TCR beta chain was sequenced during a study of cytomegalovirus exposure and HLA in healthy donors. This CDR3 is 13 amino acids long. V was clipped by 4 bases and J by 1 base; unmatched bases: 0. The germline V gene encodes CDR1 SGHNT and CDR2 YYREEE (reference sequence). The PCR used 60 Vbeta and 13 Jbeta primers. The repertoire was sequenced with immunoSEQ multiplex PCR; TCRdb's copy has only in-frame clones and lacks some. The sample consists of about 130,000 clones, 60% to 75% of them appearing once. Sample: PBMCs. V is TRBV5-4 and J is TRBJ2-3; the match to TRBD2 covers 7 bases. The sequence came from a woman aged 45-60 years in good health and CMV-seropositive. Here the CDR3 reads CASSAGGTDTQYF. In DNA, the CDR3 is TGTGCCAGCAGCGCGGGGGGCACAGATACGCAGTATTTT.